This is a list of T cell receptor beta chains from one sample in a study of T cells in Graves' hyperthyroidism and ophthalmopathy. In TCRdb, the multiplex PCR reads were re-called with MiXCR into one record per CDR3 protein. The table includes about 400,000 distinct CDR3 sequences, around a quarter detected once. Material: blood. Every receptor here comes from a man between 50 and 59 years old with Graves' hyperthyroidism. Both conserved end residues are trimmed from each CDR3. The order of the fields is V gene, CDR3 length, CDR3 protein.

V gene: TRBV5-1
CDR3 length: 13
CDR3 protein: ASSGGTSGYNEQF

V gene: TRBV2
CDR3 length: 13
CDR3 protein: ASKGLAVAKNIQY

V gene: TRBV20-1
CDR3 length: 15
CDR3 protein: SARGVGQEATNEKLF

V gene: TRBV4-1
CDR3 length: 14
CDR3 protein: ASSQTGTSRQETQY

V gene: TRBV3-1
CDR3 length: 13
CDR3 protein: ASSEIDRGKTIQY

V gene: TRBV9
CDR3 length: 14
CDR3 protein: ASSVGTGLRSGGYT

V gene: TRBV27
CDR3 length: 14
CDR3 protein: ASSSRLAGVTDTQY

V gene: TRBV20-1
CDR3 length: 11
CDR3 protein: SVAGVFIHEQY

V gene: TRBV7-2
CDR3 length: 13
CDR3 protein: ASSSSRDPNEKLF

V gene: TRBV28
CDR3 length: 17
CDR3 protein: ASSFSREGTDLSSYEQY

V gene: TRBV27
CDR3 length: 11
CDR3 protein: ASSPTATNEQF

V gene: TRBV29-1
CDR3 length: 11
CDR3 protein: SVGRDSNQPQH

V gene: TRBV19
CDR3 length: 12
CDR3 protein: ASSIRQFQGTQY

V gene: TRBV11-2
CDR3 length: 13
CDR3 protein: ASSPRGGGAGELF

V gene: TRBV20-1
CDR3 length: 13
CDR3 protein: SATSLAGLQETQY

V gene: TRBV9
CDR3 length: 12
CDR3 protein: ASSVGQGGEKLF

V gene: TRBV7-2
CDR3 length: 11
CDR3 protein: ASSLGAVREQY

V gene: TRBV7-9
CDR3 length: 16
CDR3 protein: ASSPIRLGRGLPYEQY

V gene: TRBV20-1
CDR3 length: 12
CDR3 protein: SAQLGQGTEKLF

V gene: TRBV11-3
CDR3 length: 12
CDR3 protein: ASRLGDGTDTQY

V gene: TRBV6-2/TRBV6-3
CDR3 length: 11
CDR3 protein: ASGGQGTDTQY

V gene: TRBV2
CDR3 length: 14
CDR3 protein: ASSPGTSGSTYEQY